This entry lists 8 T cell receptor beta chains sequenced from one sample in a study of cytomegalovirus exposure and HLA in healthy donors. The PCR used 60 Vbeta and 13 Jbeta primers. Data came from immunoSEQ multiplex PCR; TCRdb stores just in-frame clones and leaves some out. This sample yields 150,000 or so clones, of which approximately 80% are seen a single time; less than 15% belongs to the top ten. Sequenced material: PBMCs. These receptors were taken from a man aged 35 to 55 in good health and CMV-seropositive.

V is TRBV7-2 and J is TRBJ1-4; D is possibly TRBD1 (6 bases). Germline-derived CDR1 and CDR2 are SGHTA and FQGNSA. The CDR3 covers 14 residues. V lost 5 bases to trimming and J lost 4 bases, with 11 bases between them. CDR3 sequence (DNA): TGTGCCAGCAGCGCTACAGGGATTAATGAAAAACTGTTTTTT. Translation: CASSATGINEKLFF.

The chain uses TRBV27 and TRBJ2-5; a possible D gene is TRBD2 (5 bases). Germline V gene lookup returns CDR1 MNHEY and CDR2 SMNVEV (reference sequence). This CDR3 region has 13 residues. Between the trimmed V and J ends, which lost 5 bases and 2 bases, there was a span of 9 bases. The CDR3 is CASSPRAQETQYF. The DNA for the CDR3 is TGTGCCAGCAGTCCGCGGGCTCAAGAGACCCAGTACTTC.

The gene calls are TRBV19 and TRBJ2-3, with D possibly being TRBD1 (6 bases). Per the germline V gene, CDR1 is LNHDA and CDR2 is SQIVND (reference sequence). The germline V and J ends were trimmed by 5 bases and 2 bases, with 17 bases remaining between them. This CDR3 is built from 16 residues. CDR3 nucleotide sequence: TGTGCCAGTAGTCCCTATAGGACAGCCTACACAGATACGCAGTATTTT. This gives the protein CASSPYRTAYTDTQYF.

The rearrangement uses TRBV18 and TRBJ1-2; D unclear. V was pared by 3 bases and J by 3 bases, with 11 bases between. The CDR3 sequence is 14 residues long. Germline V gene lookup returns CDR1 KGHSH and CDR2 LQKENI. The CDR3 DNA sequence: TGTGCCAGCTCACCTCCGGGATCGGACTATGGCTACACCTTC. It codes for CASSPPGSDYGYTF.

This clone showed up just a few times. J is TRBJ2-3 and V is TRBV11-2; D gene ambiguous. The V end lost 1 base, the J end lost 2 bases, and 13 bases lay between the germline ends. Germline values: CDR1 SGHAT, CDR2 FQNNGV. The CDR3 extends over 16 amino acids. CDR3 nucleotide sequence: TGTGCCAGCAGCTTAGGCAGCGCTCCAAACACAGATACGCAGTATTTT. Translation: CASSLGSAPNTDTQYF.

The chain employs TRBV21-1 and TRBJ2-7; the table's D call, TRBD1, has no DNA check behind it. TRBV21-1 is listed as a pseudogene. The CDR3 has 20 amino acids. The CDR3: CASSKATNGAHGNAAYEQYF. CDR3 DNA sequence: TGTGCCAGCAGCAAAGCGACCAATGGGGCGCACGGCAACGCGGCCTACGAGCAGTACTTC.

There are a few counts of this clone. The chain carries TRBV2 and TRBJ2-1; TRBD2 matches at 14 bases. CDR1 is SNHLY and CDR2 is FYNNEI in the germline V gene. The CDR3 runs to 16 residues. Germline trimming cut 0 bases from V and 8 bases from J; bases unmatched to any gene: 3. CDR3 sequence: CASSEARGLAGDEQFF. CDR3 DNA sequence: TGTGCCAGCAGTGAAGCGCGGGGACTAGCGGGAGATGAGCAGTTCTTC.

The chain links TRBV7-3 to TRBJ2-3; a possible D gene is TRBD1 (5 bases). CDR3 length: 12 amino acids. From germline, CDR1 is SGHTA and CDR2 FQGTGA. The V gene lost 6 bases and the J gene lost 6 bases, with 10 bases spanning the gap. For the CDR3, the DNA is TGTGCCAGCAGTTTCTCAGGGGATACGCAGTATTTT. It specifies CASSFSGDTQYF.